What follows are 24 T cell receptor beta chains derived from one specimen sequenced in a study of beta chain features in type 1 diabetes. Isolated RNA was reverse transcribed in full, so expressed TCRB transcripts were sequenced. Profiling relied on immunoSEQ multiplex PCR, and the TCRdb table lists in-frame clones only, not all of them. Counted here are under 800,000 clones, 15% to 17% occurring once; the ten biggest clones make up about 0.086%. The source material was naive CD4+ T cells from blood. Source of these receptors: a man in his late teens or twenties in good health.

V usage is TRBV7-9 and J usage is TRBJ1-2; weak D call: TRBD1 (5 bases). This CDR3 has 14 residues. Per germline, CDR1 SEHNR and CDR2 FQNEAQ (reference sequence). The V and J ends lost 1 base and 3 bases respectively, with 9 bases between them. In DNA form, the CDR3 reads TGTGCCAGCAGCTTAGATAGGGGTGACTATGGCTACACCTTC. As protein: CASSLDRGDYGYTF.

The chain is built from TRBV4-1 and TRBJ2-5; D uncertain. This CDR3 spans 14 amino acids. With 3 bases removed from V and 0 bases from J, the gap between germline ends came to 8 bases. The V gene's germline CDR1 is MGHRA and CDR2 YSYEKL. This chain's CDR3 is CASSHDKYQETQYF. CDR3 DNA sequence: TGCGCCAGCAGCCACGACAAGTACCAAGAGACCCAGTACTTC.

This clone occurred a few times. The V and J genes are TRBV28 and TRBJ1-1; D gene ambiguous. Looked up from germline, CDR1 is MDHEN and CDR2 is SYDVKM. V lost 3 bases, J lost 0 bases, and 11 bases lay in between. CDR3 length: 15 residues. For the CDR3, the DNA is TGTGCCAGCAGTTTGGGGAGCATTCTGAACACTGAAGCTTTCTTT. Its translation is CASSLGSILNTEAFF.

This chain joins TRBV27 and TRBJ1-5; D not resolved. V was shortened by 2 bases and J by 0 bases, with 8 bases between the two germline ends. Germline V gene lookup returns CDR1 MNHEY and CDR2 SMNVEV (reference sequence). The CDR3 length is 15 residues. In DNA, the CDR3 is TGTGCCAGCAGTTTAGTACCTTTTAGCAATCAGCCCCAGCATTTT. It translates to CASSLVPFSNQPQHF.

The CDR3 here is CASRRTGTHGYTF. CDR3 sequence (DNA): TGTGCCAGCAGGCGAACAGGGACTCATGGCTACACCTTC. V gene TRBV7-2 combines with J gene TRBJ1-2, with D maybe TRBD1 (6 bases). Germline V gene data show CDR1 as SGHTA and CDR2 as FQGNSA. The CDR3 is 13 residues long. V was trimmed by 6 bases and J by 6 bases, leaving 14 bases between them.

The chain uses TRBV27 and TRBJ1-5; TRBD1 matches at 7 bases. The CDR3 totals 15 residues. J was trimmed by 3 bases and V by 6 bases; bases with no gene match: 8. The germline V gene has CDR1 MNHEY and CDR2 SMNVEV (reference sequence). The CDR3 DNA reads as TGTGCCAGCAGGCAGGGACAGCACTACAATCAGCCCCAGCATTTT. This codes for CASRQGQHYNQPQHF.

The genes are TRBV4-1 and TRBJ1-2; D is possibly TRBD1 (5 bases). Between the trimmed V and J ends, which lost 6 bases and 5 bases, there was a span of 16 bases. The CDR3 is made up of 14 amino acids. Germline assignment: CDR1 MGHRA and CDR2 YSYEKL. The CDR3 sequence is CASRGGVRGYGYTF. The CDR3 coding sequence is TGCGCCAGCAGGGGAGGGGTTCGGGGGTATGGCTACACCTTC.

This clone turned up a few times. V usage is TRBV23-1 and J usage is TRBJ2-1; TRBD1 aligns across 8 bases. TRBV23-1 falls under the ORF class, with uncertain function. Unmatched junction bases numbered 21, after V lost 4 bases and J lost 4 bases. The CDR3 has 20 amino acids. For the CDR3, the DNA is TGCGCCAGCAGTCGATCCTTCGGGCAGGGGGCCCGGAAAACATACAATGAGCAGTTCTTC. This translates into CASSRSFGQGARKTYNEQFF.

The CDR3 sequence is CASHKDRDHQPQHF. DNA of the CDR3: TGTGCCAGCCACAAGGACAGGGACCATCAGCCCCAGCATTTT. The V call is TRBV28, the J call TRBJ1-5; 8 bases match TRBD1. The CDR3 spans 14 residues. Losses at the gene ends were 8 bases for V and 5 bases for J; bases not matched to a gene: 8. Germline V gene sequence: CDR1 MDHEN, CDR2 SYDVKM.

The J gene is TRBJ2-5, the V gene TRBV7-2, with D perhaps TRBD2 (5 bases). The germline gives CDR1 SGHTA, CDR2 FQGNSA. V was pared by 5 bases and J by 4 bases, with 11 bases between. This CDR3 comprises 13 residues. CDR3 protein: CASSHPGRETQYF. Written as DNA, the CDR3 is TGTGCCAGCAGCCATCCTGGGAGAGAGACCCAGTACTTC.

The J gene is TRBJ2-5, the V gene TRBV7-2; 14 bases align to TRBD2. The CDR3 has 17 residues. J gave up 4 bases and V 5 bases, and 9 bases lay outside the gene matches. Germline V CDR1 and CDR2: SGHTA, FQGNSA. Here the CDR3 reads CASSLGLAGGRRETQYF. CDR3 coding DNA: TGTGCCAGCAGCCTTGGACTAGCGGGGGGCCGTCGAGAGACCCAGTACTTC.

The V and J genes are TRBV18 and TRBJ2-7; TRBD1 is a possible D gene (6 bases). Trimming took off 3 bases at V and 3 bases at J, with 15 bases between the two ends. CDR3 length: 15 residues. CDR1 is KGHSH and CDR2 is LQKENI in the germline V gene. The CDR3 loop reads CASSPSRGSYYEQYF. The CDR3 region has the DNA TGTGCCAGCTCACCCTCCAGGGGCTCCTACTACGAGCAGTACTTC.

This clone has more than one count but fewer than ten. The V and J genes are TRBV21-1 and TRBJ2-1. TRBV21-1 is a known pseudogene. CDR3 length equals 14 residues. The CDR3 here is CASSEVIGCAEQFF. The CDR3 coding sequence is TGTGCCAGCAGCGAAGTAATTGGGTGTGCTGAGCAGTTCTTC.

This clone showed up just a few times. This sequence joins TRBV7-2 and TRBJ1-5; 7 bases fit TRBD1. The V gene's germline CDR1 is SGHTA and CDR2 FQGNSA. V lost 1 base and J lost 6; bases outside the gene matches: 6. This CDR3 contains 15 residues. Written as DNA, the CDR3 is TGTGCCAGCAGCTTAGAGAGGGGGCAGAGTCAGCCCCAGCATTTT. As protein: CASSLERGQSQPQHF.

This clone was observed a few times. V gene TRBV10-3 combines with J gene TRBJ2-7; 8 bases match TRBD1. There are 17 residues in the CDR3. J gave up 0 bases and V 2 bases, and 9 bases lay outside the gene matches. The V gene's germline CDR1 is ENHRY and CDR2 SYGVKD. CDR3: CAISEKTGASFSYEQYF. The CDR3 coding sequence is TGTGCCATCAGTGAGAAGACAGGGGCCTCTTTCTCCTACGAGCAGTACTTC.

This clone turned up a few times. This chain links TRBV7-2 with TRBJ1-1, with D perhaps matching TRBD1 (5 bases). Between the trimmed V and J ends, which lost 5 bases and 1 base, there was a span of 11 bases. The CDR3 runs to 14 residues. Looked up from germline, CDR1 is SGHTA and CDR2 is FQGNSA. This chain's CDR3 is CASSKQGKNTEAFF. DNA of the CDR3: TGTGCCAGCAGCAAGCAGGGTAAGAACACTGAAGCTTTCTTT.

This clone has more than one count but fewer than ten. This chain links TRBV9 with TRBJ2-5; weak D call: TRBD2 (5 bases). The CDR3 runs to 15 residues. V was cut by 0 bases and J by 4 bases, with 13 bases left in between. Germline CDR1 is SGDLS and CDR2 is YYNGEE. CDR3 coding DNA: TGTGCCAGCAGCGTAGGCGGACTGCCCACAGAGACCCAGTACTTC. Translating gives CASSVGGLPTETQYF. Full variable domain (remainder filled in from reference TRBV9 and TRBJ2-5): DSGVTQTPKHLITATGQRVTLRCSPRSGDLSVYWYQQSLDQGLQFLIQYYNGEERAKGNILERFSAQQFPDLHSELNLSSLELGDSALYFCASSVGGLPTETQYFGPGTRLLVL.

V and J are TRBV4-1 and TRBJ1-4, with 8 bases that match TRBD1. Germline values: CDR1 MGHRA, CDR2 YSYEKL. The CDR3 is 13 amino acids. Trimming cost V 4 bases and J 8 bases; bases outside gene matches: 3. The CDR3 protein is CASSLTGVEKLFF. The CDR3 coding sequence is TGCGCCAGCAGCCTGACAGGGGTCGAAAAACTGTTTTTT.

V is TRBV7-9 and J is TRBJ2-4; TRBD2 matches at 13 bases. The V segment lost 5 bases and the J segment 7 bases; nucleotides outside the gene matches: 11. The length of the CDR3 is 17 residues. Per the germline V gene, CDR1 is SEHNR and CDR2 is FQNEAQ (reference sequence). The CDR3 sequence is CASSLYTSGRAGNIQYF. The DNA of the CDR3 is TGTGCCAGCAGCCTCTATACTAGCGGGAGGGCCGGGAACATTCAGTACTTC.

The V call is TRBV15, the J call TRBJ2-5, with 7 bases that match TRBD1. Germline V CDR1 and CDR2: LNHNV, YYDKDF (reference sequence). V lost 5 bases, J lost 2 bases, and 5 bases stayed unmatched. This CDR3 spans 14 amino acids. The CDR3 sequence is CATSGQQGQETQYF. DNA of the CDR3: TGTGCCACCAGCGGCCAACAGGGGCAAGAGACCCAGTACTTC.

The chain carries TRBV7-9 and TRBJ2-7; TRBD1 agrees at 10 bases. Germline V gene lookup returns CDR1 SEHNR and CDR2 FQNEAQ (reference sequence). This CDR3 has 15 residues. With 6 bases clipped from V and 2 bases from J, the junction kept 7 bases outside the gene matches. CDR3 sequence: CASSRQGAGPYEQYF. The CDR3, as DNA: TGTGCCAGCAGTCGACAGGGGGCGGGTCCCTACGAGCAGTACTTC.

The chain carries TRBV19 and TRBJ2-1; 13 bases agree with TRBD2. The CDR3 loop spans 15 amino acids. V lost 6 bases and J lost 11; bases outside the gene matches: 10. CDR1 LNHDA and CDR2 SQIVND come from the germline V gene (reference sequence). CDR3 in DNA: TGTGCCAGTAGGGGACTAGCGGGGCCCCAGGCTAAGCAGTTCTTC. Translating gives CASRGLAGPQAKQFF.

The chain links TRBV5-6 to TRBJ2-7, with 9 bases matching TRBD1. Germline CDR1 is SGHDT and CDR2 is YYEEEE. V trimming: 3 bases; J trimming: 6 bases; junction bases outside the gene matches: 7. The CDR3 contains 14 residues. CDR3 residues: CASSSGTGRAEQYF. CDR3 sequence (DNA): TGTGCCAGCAGCTCCGGGACAGGGCGGGCCGAGCAGTACTTC.

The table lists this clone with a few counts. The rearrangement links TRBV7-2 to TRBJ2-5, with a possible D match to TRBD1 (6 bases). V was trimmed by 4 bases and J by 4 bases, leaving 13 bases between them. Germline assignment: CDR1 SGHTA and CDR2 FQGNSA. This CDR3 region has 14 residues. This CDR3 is CASSSGQPLETQYF. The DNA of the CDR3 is TGTGCCAGCAGCTCTGGACAGCCCCTAGAGACCCAGTACTTC.